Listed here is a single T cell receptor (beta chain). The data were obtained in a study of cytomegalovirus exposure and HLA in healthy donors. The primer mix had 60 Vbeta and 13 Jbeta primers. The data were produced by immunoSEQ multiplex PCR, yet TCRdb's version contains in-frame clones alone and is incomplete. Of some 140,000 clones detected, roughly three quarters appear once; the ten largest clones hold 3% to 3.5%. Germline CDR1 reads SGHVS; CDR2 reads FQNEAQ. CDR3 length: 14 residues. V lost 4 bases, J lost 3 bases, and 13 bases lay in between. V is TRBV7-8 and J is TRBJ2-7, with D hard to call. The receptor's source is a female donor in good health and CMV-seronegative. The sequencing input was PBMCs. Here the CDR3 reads CASSSMRLFYEQYF. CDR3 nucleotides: TGTGCCAGCAGCTCAATGCGGTTATTCTACGAGCAGTACTTC. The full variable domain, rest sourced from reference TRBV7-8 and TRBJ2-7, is GAGVSQSPRYKVAKRGQDVALRCDPISGHVSLFWYQQALGQGPEFLTYFQNEAQLDKSGLPSDRFFAERPEGSVSTLKIQRTQQEDSAVYLCASSSMRLFYEQYFGPGTRLTVT.